This TCR beta chain was documented in a study of Graves' ophthalmopathy and Graves' hyperthyroidism. Whole-study context: Peripheral blood was collected at initial diagnosis, before any treatment.

This clonotype was seen many times. The ends were cut back, 2 bases at V and 0 bases at J, with 11 bases in the middle. From germline, CDR1 is SGHRS and CDR2 YFSETQ. The CDR3 loop spans 15 amino acids. The authors amplified TCR beta CDR3 regions, and they did so from RNA transcripts for repertoire sequencing. Scientists carried out first-round RT-PCR using HTBI primers and then a second-round multiplex PCR. MiXCR was run by TCRdb on the multiplex PCR reads, yielding one entry per CDR3 protein. The table lists some 380,000 distinct CDR3 sequences, roughly 14% of them singletons, with approximately 7% in the top ten. As diagnostic evidence, clinical symptoms, serum thyroxine, TRAb, thyroid ultrasound and orbital computed tomography were relied upon. PBMCs originated in 10 ml of fresh peripheral blood.

The sequence derives from a woman in her late teens or twenties with stable Graves' hyperthyroidism. Sequenced material: peripheral blood. The rearrangement joins TRBV5-1 to TRBJ1-2; no reliable D call. CDR3 nucleotides: TGCGCCAGCAGCTTTGGTTCAGACACTAACTATGGCTACACCTTC. It translates to CASSFGSDTNYGYTF.